A single sample is the source of the 20 T cell receptor beta chains below, sequenced in a study of blood T cell repertoires in COVID-19. Repertoires were generated with immunoSEQ multiplex PCR, while TCRdb's copy carries only in-frame clones and drops some. This sample yields approximately 280,000 clones, of which approximately 91% are seen a single time; around 12% belongs to the top ten. The specimen sequenced was peripheral blood. The source is a woman aged 55-70 years with acute or convalescent COVID-19.

On this clone: This sample includes further DNA sequences coding for the same CDR3. The chain combines TRBV19 with TRBJ2-2, with 10 nucleotides matching TRBD1. CDR3 length: 16 residues. CDR1 is LNHDA, CDR2 SQIVND, per germline (reference sequence). Germline trimming cut 4 bases from V and 5 bases from J; bases unmatched to any gene: 7. The CDR3 sequence is CASSTPDRGVTGELFF. The CDR3 DNA reads TGTGCCAGTAGTACCCCGGACAGGGGGGTAACCGGGGAGCTGTTTTTT.

The chain links TRBV6-5 to TRBJ1-2; D not resolved. Germline CDR1 and CDR2: MNHEY and SVGAGI. Trimming pared 5 bases from V and 8 bases from J, leaving 12 bases between. The CDR3 is 12 amino acids. Here the CDR3 DNA reads TGTGCCAGCAGTCAGGCAGGAGGGGGCTACACCTTC. Protein sequence: CASSQAGGGYTF.

The CDR3, as DNA: TGTGCCAGCAGCCAAGGCCCCCCACGACAACATCTGAGTGACTATGGCTACACCTTC. Protein: CASSQGPPRQHLSDYGYTF. The chain combines TRBV4-2 with TRBJ1-2; D is uncertain. Trimming took off 1 base at V and 3 bases at J, with 24 bases between the two ends. This CDR3 has 19 amino acids. The germline V gene has CDR1 LGHNA and CDR2 YNFKEQ.

A single count supports this clone. The CDR3 DNA follows: TGTGCCAGCAGCGCAAGACTAGCGGGGAGGGACAATGAGCAGTTCTTC. Translating gives CASSARLAGRDNEQFF. V and J are TRBV9 and TRBJ2-1, with TRBD2 matching over 11 bases. The CDR3 is 16 residues long. Germline-derived CDR1 and CDR2 are SGDLS and YYNGEE. The ends lost 3 bases at V and 5 bases at J; junction bases unmatched: 7.

The V and J genes are TRBV19 and TRBJ1-1; maybe TRBD1 (6 bases). Between the trimmed V and J ends, which lost 8 bases and 2 bases, there was a span of 12 bases. The CDR3 sequence is 13 residues long. From germline, CDR1 is LNHDA and CDR2 SQIVND (reference sequence). Written as DNA, the CDR3 is TGTGCCAGTGGCTACAGGGTTAACACTGAAGCTTTCTTT. Its translation: CASGYRVNTEAFF.

The chain is built from TRBV6-5 and TRBJ1-5, with 8 bases that match TRBD1. CDR1 is MNHEY and CDR2 is SVGAGI in the germline V gene. The CDR3 runs to 15 residues. The J segment lost 10 bases and the V segment lost 5 bases, leaving 13 bases of the junction unmatched. The CDR3 DNA is TGTGCCAGCAGTCCCACAGGGGGAGGTCATCGTCCCCAGCATTTT. This translates into CASSPTGGGHRPQHF.

The V and J genes are TRBV4-2 and TRBJ2-7, with TRBD2 identical over 9 bases. Germline loops: CDR1 LGHNA, CDR2 YNFKEQ. The CDR3 loop spans 16 amino acids. The trim removed 0 bases at V and 0 bases at J, leaving 3 bases unmatched. The CDR3 DNA reads as TGTGCCAGCAGCCAAGATCTAGCGGGGAGCTCCTACGAGCAGTACTTC. It encodes CASSQDLAGSSYEQYF.

The chain has TRBV19 and TRBJ2-1; 9 bases are shared with TRBD2. From germline, CDR1 is LNHDA and CDR2 SQIVND (reference sequence). The CDR3 is 15 amino acids. Losses at the gene ends were 5 bases for V and 4 bases for J; bases not matched to a gene: 6. The CDR3 bases are TGTGCCAGTAGTTTGCGAGCGGGGGGATACAATGAGCAGTTCTTC. As protein: CASSLRAGGYNEQFF.

The rearrangement links TRBV7-6 to TRBJ2-2, with a weak D call TRBD1 (5 bases). Germline CDR1 reads SGHVS; CDR2 reads FNYEAQ. The CDR3 extends over 14 amino acids. V gave up 3 bases and J gave up 6 bases, with 11 bases separating them. CDR3 sequence (DNA): TGTGCCAGCAGCTTGGGCAGGGCCGCCGGGGAGCTGTTTTTT. As protein: CASSLGRAAGELFF.

The chain is built from TRBV2 and TRBJ2-5; 16 bases align to TRBD2. The CDR3 totals 15 residues. CDR1 is SNHLY and CDR2 is FYNNEI in the germline V gene. V shed 8 bases, J shed 3 bases, and the junction held 3 bases outside the gene matches. The CDR3 DNA reads TGTGCCAGCGGCGGGACTAGCGGGGGGGAAGAGACCCAGTACTTC. Residues: CASGGTSGGEETQYF. Full variable domain (rest looked up from reference TRBV2 and TRBJ2-5): EPEVTQTPSHQVTQMGQEVILRCVPISNHLYFYWYRQILGQKVEFLVSFYNNEISEKSEIFDDQFSVERPDGSNFTLKIRSTKLEDSAMYFCASGGTSGGEETQYFGPGTRLLVL.

The V gene is TRBV2, the J gene TRBJ2-7; TRBD1 matches at 12 bases. The CDR3 contains 16 residues. The V gene end was trimmed by 7 bases and the J gene end by 7 bases; junction bases not matched to a gene: 14. CDR1 and CDR2 from the germline V gene are SNHLY and FYNNEI. CDR3 coding DNA: TGTGCCAGCACAGAGGGGACAGGGGGCTTTCTAAAGGAGCAGTACTTC. The encoded protein is CASTEGTGGFLKEQYF.

The V gene is TRBV4-3, the J gene TRBJ1-5, with a tentative D call TRBD1 (6 bases). Trimming left V 1 base short and J 7 bases short, with 8 bases between. CDR1 is LGHNA, CDR2 YSLEER, per germline. This CDR3 has 13 residues. The DNA of the CDR3 is TGCGCCAGCAGCCAAGGCAGGGGACAGCCCCAGCATTTT. Translating gives CASSQGRGQPQHF.

The V gene is TRBV2, the J gene TRBJ1-1, with D possibly being TRBD1 (6 bases). The CDR3 is made up of 14 amino acids. Germline V gene sequence: CDR1 SNHLY, CDR2 FYNNEI. Trimming removed 6 bases at V and 1 base at J, with 12 bases between. The CDR3 is CASSVRQANTEAFF. The CDR3 nucleotides are TGTGCCAGCAGCGTAAGACAGGCGAACACTGAAGCTTTCTTT.

This chain links TRBV11-2 with TRBJ2-7; D is perhaps TRBD2 (5 bases). Deletions cut 1 base from V and 5 bases from J, with 12 bases between. The CDR3 totals 14 residues. In germline, CDR1 is SGHAT, CDR2 FQNNGV. CDR3 DNA sequence: TGTGCCAGCAGCTTAGTCGGGGTACGGAACGAGCAGTACTTC. It encodes CASSLVGVRNEQYF.

The V and J genes are TRBV28 and TRBJ2-7, with 9 bases lining up with TRBD1. The junction had 2 bases not matched to a gene; V was cut back by 5 bases and J by 3 bases. From germline, CDR1 is MDHEN and CDR2 SYDVKM. The CDR3 runs to 13 residues. CDR3 coding DNA: TGTGCCAGCAGTCTGGGACAGGGCTACGAGCAGTACTTC. Its protein product is CASSLGQGYEQYF.

The rearrangement links TRBV13 to TRBJ2-7; 9 positions agree with TRBD1. This CDR3 contains 14 residues. Trimming removed 4 bases from V and 4 bases from J; junction bases left unmatched: 5. CDR1 is PRHDT and CDR2 is FYEKMQ in the germline V gene (reference sequence). CDR3: CASSSRDRVYEQYF. CDR3 bases: TGTGCCAGCAGCTCCCGGGACAGGGTGTACGAGCAGTACTTC.

V is TRBV2 and J is TRBJ1-4; no definite D call. Between the trimmed V and J ends, which lost 4 bases and 5 bases, there was a span of 14 bases. CDR3 length: 15 residues. Germline values: CDR1 SNHLY, CDR2 FYNNEI. The CDR3 reads CASSGSMGQNEKLFF. The CDR3 nucleotides read TGTGCCAGCAGTGGCAGTATGGGCCAAAATGAAAAACTGTTTTTT.

The chain uses TRBV5-5 and TRBJ1-5; possible D gene TRBD1, 5 bases. Trimming removed 7 bases from V and 5 bases from J, with 16 bases in between. The CDR3 sequence is 14 residues long. CDR1 SGHKS and CDR2 YYEKEE come from the germline V gene (reference sequence). The CDR3 sequence: CASGGGAADQPQHF. As DNA, the CDR3 is TGTGCCAGCGGGGGAGGGGCAGCGGATCAGCCCCAGCATTTT.

This chain joins TRBV11-2 and TRBJ2-1; 9 bases agree with TRBD2. CDR1 and CDR2 from the germline V gene are SGHAT and FQNNGV. The CDR3 consists of 16 residues. Trimming removed 0 bases from V and 4 bases from J; junction bases left unmatched: 4. The DNA of the CDR3 is TGTGCCAGCAGCTTAGAGCTAGCGGGGCTATACAATGAGCAGTTCTTC. Encoded protein: CASSLELAGLYNEQFF.

V is TRBV9 and J is TRBJ2-3; D gene uncertain. This CDR3 comprises 14 residues. Trimming shortened V by 4 bases and J by 2 bases, and 11 bases separated the two germline ends. The germline gives CDR1 SGDLS, CDR2 YYNGEE. The CDR3 protein is CASSPPSDTDTQYF. CDR3 nucleotide sequence: TGTGCCAGCAGCCCTCCGTCAGACACAGATACGCAGTATTTT.